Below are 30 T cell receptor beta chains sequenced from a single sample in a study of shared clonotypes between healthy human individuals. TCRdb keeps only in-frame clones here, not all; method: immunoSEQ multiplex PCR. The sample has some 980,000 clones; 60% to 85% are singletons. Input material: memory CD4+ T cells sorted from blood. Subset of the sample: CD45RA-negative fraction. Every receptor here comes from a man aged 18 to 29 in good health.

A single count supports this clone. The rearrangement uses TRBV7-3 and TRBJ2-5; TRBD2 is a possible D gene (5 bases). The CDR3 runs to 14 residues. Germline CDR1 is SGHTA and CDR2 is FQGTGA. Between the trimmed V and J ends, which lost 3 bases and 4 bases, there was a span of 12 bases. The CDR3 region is CASSFGEKRETQYF. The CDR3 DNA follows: TGTGCCAGCAGCTTTGGGGAGAAACGAGAGACCCAGTACTTC.

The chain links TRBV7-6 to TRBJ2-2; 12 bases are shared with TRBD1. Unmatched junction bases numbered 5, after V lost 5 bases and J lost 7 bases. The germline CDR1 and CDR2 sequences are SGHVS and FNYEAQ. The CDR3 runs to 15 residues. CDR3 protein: CASSRDRGPGGELFF. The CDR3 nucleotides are TGTGCCAGCAGCCGGGACAGGGGGCCGGGCGGGGAGCTGTTTTTT.

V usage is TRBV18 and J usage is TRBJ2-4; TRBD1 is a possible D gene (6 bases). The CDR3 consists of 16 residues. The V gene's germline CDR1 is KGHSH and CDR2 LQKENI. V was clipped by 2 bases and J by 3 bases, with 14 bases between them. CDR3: CASSPKQGGGKNIQYF. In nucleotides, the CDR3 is TGTGCCAGCTCACCAAAACAGGGTGGTGGCAAAAACATTCAGTACTTC. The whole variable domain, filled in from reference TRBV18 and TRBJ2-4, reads NAGVMQNPRHLVRRRGQEARLRCSPMKGHSHVYWYRQLPEEGLKFMVYLQKENIIDESGMPKERFSAEFPKEGPSILRIQQVVRGDSAAYFCASSPKQGGGKNIQYFGAGTRLSVL.

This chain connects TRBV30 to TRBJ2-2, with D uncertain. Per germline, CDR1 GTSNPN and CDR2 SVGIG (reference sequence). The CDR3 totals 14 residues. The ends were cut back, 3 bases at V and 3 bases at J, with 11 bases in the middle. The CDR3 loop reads CAWRLGSDTGELFF. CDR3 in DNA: TGTGCCTGGAGGCTGGGATCGGACACCGGGGAGCTGTTTTTT.

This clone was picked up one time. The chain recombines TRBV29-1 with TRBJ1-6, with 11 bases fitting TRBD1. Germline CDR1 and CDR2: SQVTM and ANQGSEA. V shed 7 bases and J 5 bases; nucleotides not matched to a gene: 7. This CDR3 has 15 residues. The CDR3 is CSARTGGDHNSPLHF. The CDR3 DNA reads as TGCAGCGCACGGACAGGGGGCGATCATAATTCACCCCTCCACTTT.

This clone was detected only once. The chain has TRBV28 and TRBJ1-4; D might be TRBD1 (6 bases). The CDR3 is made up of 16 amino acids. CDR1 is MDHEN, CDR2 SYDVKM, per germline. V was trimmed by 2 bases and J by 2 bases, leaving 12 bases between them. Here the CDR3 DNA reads TGTGCCAGCAGTTTACAAGGGGGGTGGACTAATGAAAAACTGTTTTTT. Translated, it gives CASSLQGGWTNEKLFF.

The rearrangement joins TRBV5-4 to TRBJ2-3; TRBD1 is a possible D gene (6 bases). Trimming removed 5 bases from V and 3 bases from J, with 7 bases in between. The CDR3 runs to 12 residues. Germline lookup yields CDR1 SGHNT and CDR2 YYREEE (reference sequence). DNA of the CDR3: TGTGCCAGCAGACAGGGAACAGATACGCAGTATTTT. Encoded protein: CASRQGTDTQYF.

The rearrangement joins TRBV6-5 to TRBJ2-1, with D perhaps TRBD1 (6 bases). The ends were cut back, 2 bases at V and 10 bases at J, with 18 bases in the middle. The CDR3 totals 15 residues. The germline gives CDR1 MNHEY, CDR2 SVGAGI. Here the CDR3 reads CASSYPGTPQVEQFF. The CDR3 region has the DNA TGTGCCAGCAGTTACCCCGGGACACCGCAAGTGGAGCAGTTCTTC.

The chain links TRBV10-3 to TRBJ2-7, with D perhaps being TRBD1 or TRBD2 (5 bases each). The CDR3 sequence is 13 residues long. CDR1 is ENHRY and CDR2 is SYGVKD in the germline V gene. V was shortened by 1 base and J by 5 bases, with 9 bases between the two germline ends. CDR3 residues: CAISELGDHEQYF. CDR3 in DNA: TGTGCCATCAGTGAGTTGGGGGACCACGAGCAGTACTTC.

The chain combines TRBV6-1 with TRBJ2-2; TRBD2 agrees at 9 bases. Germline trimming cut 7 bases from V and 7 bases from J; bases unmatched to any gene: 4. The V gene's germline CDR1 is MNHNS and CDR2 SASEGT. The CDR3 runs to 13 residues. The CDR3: CASIRAGGGELFF. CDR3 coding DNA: TGTGCCAGCATTAGAGCGGGAGGCGGGGAGCTGTTTTTT.

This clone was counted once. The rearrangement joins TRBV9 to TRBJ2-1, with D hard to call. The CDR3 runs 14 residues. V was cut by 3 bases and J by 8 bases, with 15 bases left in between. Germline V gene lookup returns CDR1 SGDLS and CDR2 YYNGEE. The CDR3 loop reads CASSGIDPRDEQFF. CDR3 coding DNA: TGTGCCAGCAGCGGGATAGACCCAAGGGATGAGCAGTTCTTC.

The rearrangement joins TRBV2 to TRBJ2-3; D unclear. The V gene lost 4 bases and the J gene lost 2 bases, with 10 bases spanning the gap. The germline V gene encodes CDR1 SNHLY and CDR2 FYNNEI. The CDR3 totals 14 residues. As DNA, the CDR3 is TGTGCCAGCAGTGCCTGGGCAAACACAGATACGCAGTATTTT. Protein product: CASSAWANTDTQYF. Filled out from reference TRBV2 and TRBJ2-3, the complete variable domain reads EPEVTQTPSHQVTQMGQEVILRCVPISNHLYFYWYRQILGQKVEFLVSFYNNEISEKSEIFDDQFSVERPDGSNFTLKIRSTKLEDSAMYFCASSAWANTDTQYFGPGTRLTVL.

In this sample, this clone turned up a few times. The CDR3 region has the DNA TGTGCCAGCAGGGAAGGATATGGCTACACCTTC. This sequence encodes CASREGYGYTF. The chain combines TRBV6-6 with TRBJ1-2; D not certain. Trimming pared 6 bases from V and 5 bases from J, leaving 7 bases between. Germline V gene data show CDR1 as MNHNY and CDR2 as SVGAGI (reference sequence). The CDR3 is 11 residues long.

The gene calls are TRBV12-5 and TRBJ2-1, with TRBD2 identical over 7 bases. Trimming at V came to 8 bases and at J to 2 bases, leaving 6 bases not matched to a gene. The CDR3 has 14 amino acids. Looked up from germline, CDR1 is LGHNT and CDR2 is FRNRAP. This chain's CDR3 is CASSGGSAYNEQFF. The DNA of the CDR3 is TGTGCTAGTAGTGGCGGGAGCGCCTACAATGAGCAGTTCTTC.

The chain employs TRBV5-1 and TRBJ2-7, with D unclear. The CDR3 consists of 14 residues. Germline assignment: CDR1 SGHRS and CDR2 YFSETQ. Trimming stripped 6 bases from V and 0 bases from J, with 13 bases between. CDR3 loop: CASMVQSSSYEQYF. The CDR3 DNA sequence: TGCGCCAGCATGGTCCAATCCAGCTCCTACGAGCAGTACTTC.

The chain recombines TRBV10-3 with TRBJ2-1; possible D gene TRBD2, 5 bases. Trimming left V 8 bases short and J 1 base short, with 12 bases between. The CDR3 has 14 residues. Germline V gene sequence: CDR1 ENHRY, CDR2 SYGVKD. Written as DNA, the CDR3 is TGTGCCATCCGTGGCGGGCAGTCCTACAATGAGCAGTTCTTC. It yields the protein CAIRGGQSYNEQFF.

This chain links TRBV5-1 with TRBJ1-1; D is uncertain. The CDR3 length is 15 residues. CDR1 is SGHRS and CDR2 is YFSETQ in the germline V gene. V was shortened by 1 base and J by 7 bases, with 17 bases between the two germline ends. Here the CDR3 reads CASSLPAPNTNEAFF. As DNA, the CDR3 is TGCGCCAGCAGCTTGCCGGCTCCGAATACGAATGAAGCTTTCTTT.

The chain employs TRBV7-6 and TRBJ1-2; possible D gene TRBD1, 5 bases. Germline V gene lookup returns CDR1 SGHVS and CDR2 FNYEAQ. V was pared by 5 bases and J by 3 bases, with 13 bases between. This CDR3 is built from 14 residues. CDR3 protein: CASSLPGTYYGYTF. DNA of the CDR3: TGTGCCAGCAGCCTCCCGGGGACCTACTATGGCTACACCTTC.

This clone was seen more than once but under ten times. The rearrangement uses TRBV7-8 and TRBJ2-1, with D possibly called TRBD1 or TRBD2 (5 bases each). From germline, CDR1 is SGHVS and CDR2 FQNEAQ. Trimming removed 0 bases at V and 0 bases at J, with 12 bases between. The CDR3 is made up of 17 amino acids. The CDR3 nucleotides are TGTGCCAGCAGCTTAGCAGGGACGCTTAGCTCCTACAATGAGCAGTTCTTC. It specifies CASSLAGTLSSYNEQFF.

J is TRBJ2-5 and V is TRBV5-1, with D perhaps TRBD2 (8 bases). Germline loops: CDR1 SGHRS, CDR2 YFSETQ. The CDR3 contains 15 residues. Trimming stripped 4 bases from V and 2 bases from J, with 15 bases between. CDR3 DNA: TGCGCCAGCAGCCGGGGGGGACAGCAGCAAGAGACCCAGTACTTC. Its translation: CASSRGGQQQETQYF.

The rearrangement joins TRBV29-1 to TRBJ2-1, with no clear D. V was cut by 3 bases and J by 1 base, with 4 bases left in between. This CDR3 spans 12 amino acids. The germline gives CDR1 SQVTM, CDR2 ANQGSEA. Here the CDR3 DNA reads TGCAGCGTTGACATTTCCTACAATGAGCAGTTCTTC. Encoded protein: CSVDISYNEQFF.

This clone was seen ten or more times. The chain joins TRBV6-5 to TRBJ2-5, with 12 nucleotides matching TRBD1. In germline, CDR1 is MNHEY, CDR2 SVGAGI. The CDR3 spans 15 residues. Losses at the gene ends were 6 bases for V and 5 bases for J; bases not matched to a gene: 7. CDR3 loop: CASSLGTGGRETQYF. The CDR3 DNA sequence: TGTGCCAGCAGCCTCGGGACAGGGGGCCGGGAGACCCAGTACTTC.

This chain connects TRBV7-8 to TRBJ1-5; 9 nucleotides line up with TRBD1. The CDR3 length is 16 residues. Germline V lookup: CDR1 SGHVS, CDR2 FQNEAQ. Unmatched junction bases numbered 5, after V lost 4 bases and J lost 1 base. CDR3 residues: CASSSEQGASNQPQHF. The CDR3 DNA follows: TGTGCCAGCAGCTCGGAACAGGGGGCCAGCAATCAGCCCCAGCATTTT. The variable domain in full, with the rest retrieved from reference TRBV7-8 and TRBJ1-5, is GAGVSQSPRYKVAKRGQDVALRCDPISGHVSLFWYQQALGQGPEFLTYFQNEAQLDKSGLPSDRFFAERPEGSVSTLKIQRTQQEDSAVYLCASSSEQGASNQPQHFGDGTRLSIL.

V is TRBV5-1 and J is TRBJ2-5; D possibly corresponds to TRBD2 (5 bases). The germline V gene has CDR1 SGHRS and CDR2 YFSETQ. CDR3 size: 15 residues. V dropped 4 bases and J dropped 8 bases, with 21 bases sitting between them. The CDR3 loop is CASSATWGSEETQYF. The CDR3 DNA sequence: TGCGCCAGCAGCGCTACCTGGGGTAGCGAGGAAACCCAGTACTTC.

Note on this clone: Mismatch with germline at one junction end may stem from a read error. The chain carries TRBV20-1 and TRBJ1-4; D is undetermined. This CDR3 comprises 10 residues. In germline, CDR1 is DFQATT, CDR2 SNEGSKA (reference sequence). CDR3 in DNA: TGCAGTGCACTGACTGGGATCTTTGCGTTT. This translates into CSALTGIFAF.

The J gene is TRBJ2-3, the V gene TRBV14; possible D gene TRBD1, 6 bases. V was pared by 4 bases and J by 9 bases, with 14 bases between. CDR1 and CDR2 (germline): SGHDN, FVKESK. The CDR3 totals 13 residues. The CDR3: CASSPFDQGTQYF. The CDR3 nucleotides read TGTGCCAGCAGCCCCTTCGATCAGGGGACGCAGTATTTT.

CDR3 residues: CARSLAEGQGHNQPQHF. CDR3 sequence (DNA): TGTGCCAGAAGCTTGGCTGAAGGACAGGGACACAATCAGCCCCAGCATTTT. The chain uses TRBV5-3 and TRBJ1-5; the match to TRBD1 covers 8 bases. TRBV5-3 is classed as an ORF, of uncertain function. This CDR3 is built from 17 residues. V lost 0 bases, J lost 3 bases, and 8 bases stayed unmatched.

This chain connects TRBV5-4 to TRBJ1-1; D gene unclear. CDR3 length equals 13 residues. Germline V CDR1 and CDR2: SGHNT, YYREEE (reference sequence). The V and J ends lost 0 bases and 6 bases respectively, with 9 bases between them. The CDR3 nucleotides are TGTGCCAGCAGCTTGGAAATGACATCTGAAGCTTTCTTT. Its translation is CASSLEMTSEAFF.

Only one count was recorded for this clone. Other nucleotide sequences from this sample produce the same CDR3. For the CDR3, the DNA is TGTGCCATCAGTCCTAGGCAGAACACTGAAGCTTTCTTT. Translating gives CAISPRQNTEAFF. The chain uses TRBV10-3 and TRBJ1-1; no firm D call. This CDR3 region has 13 residues. With 5 bases removed from V and 1 base from J, the gap between germline ends came to 8 bases. The germline gives CDR1 ENHRY, CDR2 SYGVKD.

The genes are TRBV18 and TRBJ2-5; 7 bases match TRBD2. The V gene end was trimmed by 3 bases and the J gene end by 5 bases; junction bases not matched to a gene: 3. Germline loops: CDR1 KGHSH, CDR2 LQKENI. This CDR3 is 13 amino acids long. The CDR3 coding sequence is TGTGCCAGCTCACCCCCAGCGGGGGAGACCCAGTACTTC. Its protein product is CASSPPAGETQYF. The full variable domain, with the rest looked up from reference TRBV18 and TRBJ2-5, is NAGVMQNPRHLVRRRGQEARLRCSPMKGHSHVYWYRQLPEEGLKFMVYLQKENIIDESGMPKERFSAEFPKEGPSILRIQQVVRGDSAAYFCASSPPAGETQYFGPGTRLLVL.